A few counts support the clone carrying this T cell receptor beta chain. The antigen remains undetermined. The ends lost 5 bases at V and 3 bases at J; junction bases unmatched: 4. From germline, CDR1 is KGHSH and CDR2 LQKENI. There are 14 residues in the CDR3. Sequenced by immunoSEQ multiplex PCR; TCRdb stores in-frame clones only, minus some. The data hold about 4,000 clones, with more than 75% observed a single time. This entry comes from a study of STAT3 mutations in large granular lymphocyte leukemia. General study results and limits: No sample exists from the first appearance of each clone. Every T-LGLL patient had at least one immunodominant TCRbeta clonotype.

This sequence originates from a boy aged 5-17 years with T-cell large granular lymphocyte leukemia. Some clones in this sample may be carry-over from other donors' samples. V gene TRBV18 combines with J gene TRBJ1-2; 9 positions match TRBD1. Sample: peripheral blood mononuclear cells. CDR3 protein: CASSSGQGYYGYTF. The CDR3 DNA sequence: TGTGCCAGCTCATCGGGACAGGGATACTATGGCTACACCTTC. The full variable domain, completed using reference TRBV18 and TRBJ1-2, is NAGVMQNPRHLVRRRGQEARLRCSPMKGHSHVYWYRQLPEEGLKFMVYLQKENIIDESGMPKERFSAEFPKEGPSILRIQQVVRGDSAAYFCASSSGQGYYGYTFGSGTRLTVV.